One sample yielded the 17 T cell receptor beta chains listed below, sequenced in a study of blood T cell repertoires in COVID-19. Method: immunoSEQ multiplex PCR; TCRdb's copy keeps in-frame clones and lacks some. The table shows approximately 200,000 clones, with roughly four fifths occurring only once. Sequencing used PBMCs or T cells enriched from blood (not recorded which). These receptors were obtained from a man aged 35-49 years who had recovered from COVID-19.

The V call is TRBV6-2 or TRBV6-3, the J call TRBJ1-5; no reliable D call. Germline loops: CDR1 MNHEY, CDR2 SVGEGT. CDR3 length equals 18 residues. V was pared by 2 bases and J by 4 bases, with 21 bases between. CDR3 residues: CASSYPKSGFRGNQPQHF. The CDR3 DNA is TGTGCCAGCAGTTACCCTAAATCCGGGTTCCGCGGAAATCAGCCCCAGCATTTT.

The chain has TRBV6-5 and TRBJ2-7; TRBD1 aligns across 9 bases. Germline V gives CDR1 MNHEY, CDR2 SVGAGI. The CDR3 has 14 amino acids. Trimming at V came to 6 bases and at J to 2 bases, leaving 5 bases not matched to a gene. In nucleotides, the CDR3 is TGTGCCAGCAGGGGGACAGGGAATACCTACGAGCAGTACTTC. This encodes CASRGTGNTYEQYF.

In this sample, this clone turned up once. The chain recombines TRBV6-5 with TRBJ1-5; 9 bases are shared with TRBD1. Losses at the gene ends were 5 bases for V and 6 bases for J; bases not matched to a gene: 8. Germline V CDR1 and CDR2: MNHEY, SVGAGI. This CDR3 is 15 amino acids long. CDR3 bases: TGTGCCAGCAGTCCCCGGGACAGGGAAAGTCAGCCCCAGCATTTT. As protein: CASSPRDRESQPQHF.

The chain uses TRBV30 and TRBJ1-1; D is unresolved. In germline, CDR1 is GTSNPN, CDR2 SVGIG (reference sequence). V lost 3 bases and J lost 0, with 14 bases in between. The CDR3 consists of 15 residues. CDR3 DNA: TGTGCCTGGAGGTTACAACAGTGGATGAACACTGAAGCTTTCTTT. Its protein product is CAWRLQQWMNTEAFF.

This sequence joins TRBV5-1 and TRBJ1-1; 9 nucleotides line up with TRBD1. This CDR3 contains 14 residues. V trimming: 4 bases; J trimming: 6 bases; junction bases outside the gene matches: 7. Germline values: CDR1 SGHRS, CDR2 YFSETQ. The CDR3 is CASSPWTGASEAFF. The CDR3 coding sequence is TGCGCCAGCAGCCCGTGGACAGGGGCTTCTGAAGCTTTCTTT. The variable domain in full, completed from reference TRBV5-1 and TRBJ1-1, reads KAGVTQTPRYLIKTRGQQVTLSCSPISGHRSVSWYQQTPGQGLQFLFEYFSETQRNKGNFPGRFSGRQFSNSRSEMNVSTLELGDSALYLCASSPWTGASEAFFGQGTRLTVV.

The rearrangement uses TRBV5-6 and TRBJ1-1; 7 positions match TRBD1. The CDR3 has 16 residues. In germline, CDR1 is SGHDT, CDR2 YYEEEE. Trimming at V came to 0 bases and at J to 0 bases, leaving 5 bases not matched to a gene. This CDR3 is CASSLAYRGLNTEAFF. CDR3 nucleotides: TGTGCCAGCAGCTTGGCATACAGGGGTCTGAACACTGAAGCTTTCTTT.

The chain links TRBV5-5 to TRBJ1-1; no clear D gene. With 0 bases removed from V and 5 bases from J, the gap between germline ends came to 17 bases. CDR3 length equals 16 residues. Germline V gives CDR1 SGHKS, CDR2 YYEKEE (reference sequence). Here the CDR3 reads CASSLGRVRPGTEAFF. In nucleotides, the CDR3 is TGTGCCAGCAGCTTGGGGCGAGTCAGGCCGGGAACTGAAGCTTTCTTT.

The CDR3 is CASSFDRVNSGNTIYF. As DNA, the CDR3 is TGTGCCAGCAGCTTTGACAGGGTGAACTCTGGAAACACCATATATTTT. The V call is TRBV5-4, the J call TRBJ1-3, with TRBD1 matching over 7 bases. Germline CDR1 reads SGHNT; CDR2 reads YYREEE (reference sequence). Trimming at V came to 2 bases and at J to 0 bases, leaving 5 bases not matched to a gene. This CDR3 spans 16 amino acids.

The chain links TRBV19 to TRBJ1-4, with 7 bases aligning to TRBD1. The J segment lost 8 bases and the V segment lost 6 bases, leaving 9 bases of the junction unmatched. CDR3 length: 14 amino acids. Germline V gene lookup returns CDR1 LNHDA and CDR2 SQIVND (reference sequence). CDR3 nucleotides: TGTGCCAGTAGGCCGAGACAGGGCGGCGAAAAACTGTTTTTT. It codes for CASRPRQGGEKLFF.

V usage is TRBV5-1 and J usage is TRBJ1-5; TRBD1 agrees at 11 bases. With 4 bases clipped from V and 5 bases from J, the junction kept 5 bases outside the gene matches. The CDR3 is 15 residues long. CDR1 is SGHRS, CDR2 YFSETQ, per germline. CDR3 amino acids: CASSVGQGVDQPQHF. The CDR3 bases are TGCGCCAGCAGCGTGGGACAGGGGGTAGATCAGCCCCAGCATTTT.

The chain carries TRBV14 and TRBJ2-7, with 8 bases matching TRBD1. CDR1 is SGHDN and CDR2 is FVKESK in the germline V gene. The CDR3 is 15 residues long. V was clipped by 1 base and J by 4 bases; unmatched bases: 6. CDR3 sequence (DNA): TGTGCCAGCAGCCAAGGAGGAACAGGGGGGTACGAGCAGTACTTC. It encodes CASSQGGTGGYEQYF.

This rearrangement joins TRBV9 to TRBJ2-7; D perhaps matches TRBD1 (5 bases). In germline, CDR1 is SGDLS, CDR2 YYNGEE. V dropped 0 bases and J dropped 4 bases, with 11 bases sitting between them. CDR3 length equals 14 residues. The CDR3 coding sequence is TGTGCCAGCAGCGTAGATGACAGCAGGTACGAGCAGTACTTC. Translating it yields CASSVDDSRYEQYF.

This rearrangement joins TRBV5-4 to TRBJ2-2; TRBD1 is a possible D gene (7 bases). Germline-derived CDR1 and CDR2 are SGHNT and YYREEE (reference sequence). Trimming shortened V by 4 bases and J by 6 bases, and 13 bases separated the two germline ends. This CDR3 comprises 14 residues. The CDR3 spells CASSAGQRPGELFF. In nucleotides, the CDR3 is TGTGCCAGCAGCGCGGGACAGAGACCCGGGGAGCTGTTTTTT.

The chain couples TRBV4-1 to TRBJ1-2; 9 bases fit TRBD1. V shed 1 base, J shed 6 bases, and the junction held 15 bases outside the gene matches. The germline gives CDR1 MGHRA, CDR2 YSYEKL. The CDR3 length is 18 residues. This CDR3 is CASSQGTGDLLSGNGYTF. The CDR3 bases are TGCGCCAGCAGCCAAGGGACAGGGGACCTCCTATCGGGTAATGGCTACACCTTC.

The rearrangement joins TRBV5-1 to TRBJ1-4; 7 bases are shared with TRBD1. Germline trimming cut 1 base from V and 6 bases from J; bases unmatched to any gene: 3. Germline V gene lookup returns CDR1 SGHRS and CDR2 YFSETQ. The CDR3 is made up of 14 amino acids. CDR3 sequence: CASSLKGQDEKLFF. CDR3 sequence (DNA): TGCGCCAGCAGCTTGAAAGGACAGGATGAAAAACTGTTTTTT.

This rearrangement joins TRBV3-1 (or the pseudogene TRBV3-2) to TRBJ2-3; TRBD2 matches at 12 bases. CDR1 is LGHDT and CDR2 is YNNKEL in the germline V gene (reference sequence). V shed 4 bases, J shed 4 bases, and the junction held 3 bases outside the gene matches. The CDR3 consists of 15 residues. This CDR3 is CASSPTSGGSDTQYF. Here the CDR3 DNA reads TGTGCCAGCAGCCCGACTAGCGGGGGTTCAGATACGCAGTATTTT.

A few counts support this clone. V and J are TRBV7-2 and TRBJ1-1; TRBD1 matches 9 bases. The CDR3 spans 15 residues. Germline CDR1 and CDR2: SGHTA and FQGNSA. V dropped 6 bases and J dropped 0; count of bases not matched to a gene: 5. CDR3 in amino acids: CASSHTGGLNTEAFF. The DNA of the CDR3 is TGTGCCAGCAGTCATACAGGGGGCCTGAACACTGAAGCTTTCTTT. Full variable domain (outside the CDR3, taken from reference TRBV7-2 and TRBJ1-1): GAGVSQSPSNKVTEKGKDVELRCDPISGHTALYWYRQSLGQGLEFLIYFQGNSAPDKSGLPSDRFSAERTGGSVSTLTIQRTQQEDSAVYLCASSHTGGLNTEAFFGQGTRLTVV.